The 26 T cell receptor beta chains in this list originate from one sample, sequenced in a study of shared T cell receptors in the human thymus. The assay was immunoSEQ multiplex PCR, and TCRdb's table has in-frame clones only and misses some. The profile shows some 760,000 clones, approximately 85% of them singletons. The same specimen was also included in a second study, on human thymus T cells.

Material: thymocytes. Source of these receptors: a girl under three years old with a congenital heart defect.

The CDR3 bases are TGTGCCAGCAGCCCTTATCGGGACAGGGTTCGCTATGGCTACACCTTC. This translates into CASSPYRDRVRYGYTF. The rearrangement links TRBV7-9 to TRBJ1-2; 9 bases fit TRBD1. Germline CDR1 is SEHNR and CDR2 is FQNEAQ (reference sequence). V lost 5 bases to trimming and J lost 4 bases; unmatched junction nucleotides: 11. The CDR3 loop spans 16 amino acids.

The rearrangement links TRBV5-1 to TRBJ2-1; TRBD1 matches 7 bases. Trimming at V came to 4 bases and at J to 4 bases, leaving 14 bases not matched to a gene. The germline V gene has CDR1 SGHRS and CDR2 YFSETQ. The CDR3 runs to 17 residues. In DNA, the CDR3 is TGCGCCAGCAGCCTACTGTACCGGGACAGAGAATACAATGAGCAGTTCTTC. Translated, it gives CASSLLYRDREYNEQFF.

The CDR3 loop reads CASRLRELQGQTAPQHF. The CDR3 bases are TGTGCCAGCAGATTGAGGGAGCTACAGGGACAGACTGCGCCCCAGCATTTT. This chain links TRBV25-1 with TRBJ1-5; 7 nucleotides line up with TRBD1. This CDR3 comprises 17 residues. The V gene end was trimmed by 6 bases and the J gene end by 9 bases; junction bases not matched to a gene: 20. Germline lookup yields CDR1 MGHDK and CDR2 SYGVNS.

The V and J genes are TRBV6-1 and TRBJ2-3; 14 bases are shared with TRBD2. The junction had 3 bases not matched to a gene; V was cut back by 6 bases and J by 4 bases. Germline-derived CDR1 and CDR2 are MNHNS and SASEGT. The CDR3 covers 15 residues. As DNA, the CDR3 is TGTGCCAGCAGGAGACTAGCGGGGGGGCCAGATACGCAGTATTTT. Protein: CASRRLAGGPDTQYF.

The chain carries TRBV28 and TRBJ2-3; 8 nucleotides agree with TRBD1. The V gene end was trimmed by 6 bases and the J gene end by 6 bases; junction bases not matched to a gene: 8. The length of the CDR3 is 14 residues. Germline V gene sequence: CDR1 MDHEN, CDR2 SYDVKM. CDR3 coding DNA: TGTGCCAGCAGGTCTGGACAGGGAACGGATACGCAGTATTTT. It encodes CASRSGQGTDTQYF.

The V call is TRBV28, the J call TRBJ1-4, with TRBD1 matching 8 bases. Germline-derived CDR1 and CDR2 are MDHEN and SYDVKM. J lost 2 bases, V lost 6 bases, and 8 bases had no gene match. The CDR3 sequence is 16 residues long. Written as DNA, the CDR3 is TGTGCCAGCAGCGAGGCAGGGGGCGCCACTAATGAAAAACTGTTTTTT. This encodes CASSEAGGATNEKLFF.

This clone was observed a few times. The rearrangement links TRBV11-2 to TRBJ2-1; 10 nucleotides match TRBD2. J lost 10 bases, V lost 5 bases, and 20 bases had no gene match. The CDR3 spans 18 residues. Per germline, CDR1 SGHAT and CDR2 FQNNGV. Here the CDR3 DNA reads TGTGCCAGCAGCACACCCCATGGGAGCGGGGGGGCCTTATGCGAGCAGTTCTTC. Translation gives CASSTPHGSGGALCEQFF. The entire variable domain, with the rest obtained from reference TRBV11-2 and TRBJ2-1, is as follows: EAGVAQSPRYKIIEKRQSVAFWCNPISGHATLYWYQQILGQGPKLLIQFQNNGVVDDSQLPKDRFSAERLKGVDSTLKIQPAKLEDSAVYLCASSTPHGSGGALCEQFFGPGTRLTVL.

The chain joins TRBV9 to TRBJ2-7; the match to TRBD1 covers 8 bases. Germline values: CDR1 SGDLS, CDR2 YYNGEE. The CDR3 length is 14 residues. V trimming: 4 bases; J trimming: 7 bases; junction bases outside the gene matches: 10. CDR3 residues: CASSRDRGLREQYF. The CDR3 region has the DNA TGTGCCAGCAGCAGAGACAGGGGACTCCGGGAGCAGTACTTC.

V and J are TRBV30 and TRBJ1-1; the match to TRBD1 covers 7 bases. Per the germline V gene, CDR1 is GTSNPN and CDR2 is SVGIG (reference sequence). The CDR3 runs to 16 residues. V lost 4 bases, J lost 4 bases, and 15 bases stayed unmatched. CDR3 loop: CAWMLGGSEGSTEAFF. CDR3 sequence (DNA): TGTGCCTGGATGCTAGGGGGCTCTGAAGGGAGCACTGAAGCTTTCTTT.

The chain combines TRBV6-1 with TRBJ2-7; 9 bases are shared with TRBD2. Germline V gene lookup returns CDR1 MNHNS and CDR2 SASEGT. The CDR3 totals 17 residues. Trimming cost V 4 bases and J 3 bases; bases outside gene matches: 13. The CDR3: CASSALYLSGGFYEQYF. CDR3 DNA sequence: TGTGCCAGCAGTGCCCTCTACCTAAGCGGGGGGTTCTACGAGCAGTACTTC.

The chain carries TRBV5-1 and TRBJ1-2; 8 bases map to TRBD1. V lost 5 bases and J lost 7; bases outside the gene matches: 7. The CDR3 sequence is 13 residues long. In germline, CDR1 is SGHRS, CDR2 YFSETQ. In DNA, the CDR3 is TGCGCCAGCAGGTGGACAGGGCAGACTGGCTACACCTTC. Translated, it gives CASRWTGQTGYTF.

This chain uses TRBV19 with TRBJ1-1, with D maybe TRBD1 (5 bases). Trimming stripped 2 bases from V and 0 bases from J, with 7 bases between. The CDR3 has 14 amino acids. CDR1 and CDR2 (germline): LNHDA, SQIVND (reference sequence). The CDR3 region is CASSIQGMNTEAFF. CDR3 DNA: TGTGCCAGTAGTATACAGGGTATGAACACTGAAGCTTTCTTT.

In its sample, this clone was seen once. The chain recombines TRBV7-2 with TRBJ1-6; D remains unclear. This CDR3 is 18 amino acids long. Trimming shortened V by 3 bases and J by 0 bases, and 15 bases separated the two germline ends. The germline V gene has CDR1 SGHTA and CDR2 FQGNSA. The CDR3 here is CASSFLLAPSSYNSPLHF. In nucleotides, the CDR3 is TGTGCCAGCAGCTTCTTACTGGCGCCTAGCTCCTATAATTCACCCCTCCACTTT.

As to this clone: One end of the junction varies from germline; a read error may be responsible. The V and J genes are TRBV7-9 and TRBJ1-2; no definite D call. Germline-derived CDR1 and CDR2 are SEHNR and FQNEAQ (reference sequence). The CDR3 length is 10 residues. DNA of the CDR3: TGTGCCAGCAGCCCTGGAGGCAGGAACTTC. Amino acid sequence: CASSPGGRNF.

The V gene is TRBV9, the J gene TRBJ2-1; no firm D call. There are 17 residues in the CDR3. Germline V gives CDR1 SGDLS, CDR2 YYNGEE. V was pared by 4 bases and J by 2 bases, with 19 bases between. The CDR3 protein is CASSSRGTGYTYNEQFF. The CDR3, as DNA: TGTGCCAGCAGCTCTAGAGGCACCGGGTATACCTACAATGAGCAGTTCTTC.

The chain uses TRBV29-1 and TRBJ1-2; TRBD1 agrees at 9 bases. The germline V gene encodes CDR1 SQVTM and CDR2 ANQGSEA. J lost 8 bases, V lost 3 bases, and 13 bases had no gene match. This CDR3 region has 15 residues. The CDR3 DNA sequence: TGCAGCGTTGAGGTTGCGGGACAGGGTAGGAAAGGCTACACCTTC. Protein product: CSVEVAGQGRKGYTF.

This clone came up once. The chain links TRBV5-1 to TRBJ2-7; the match to TRBD1 covers 8 bases. The V gene end was trimmed by 0 bases and the J gene end by 2 bases; junction bases not matched to a gene: 13. CDR1 is SGHRS and CDR2 is YFSETQ in the germline V gene. The CDR3 is 18 amino acids. The CDR3 is CASSLEEGPGGLPYEQYF. The CDR3 region has the DNA TGCGCCAGCAGCTTGGAGGAGGGCCCAGGGGGCCTCCCCTACGAGCAGTACTTC.

This clone has a handful of counts. This chain links TRBV10-3 with TRBJ2-4, with 7 bases matching TRBD1. The CDR3 runs to 17 residues. With V trimmed by 0 bases and J by 1 base, 6 bases remained unmatched. The germline gives CDR1 ENHRY, CDR2 SYGVKD. The CDR3 spells CAISESIATGAKNIQYF. As DNA, the CDR3 is TGTGCCATCAGTGAGTCGATCGCGACAGGGGCCAAAAACATTCAGTACTTC.

The V gene is TRBV2, the J gene TRBJ2-1, with D perhaps TRBD1 (5 bases). The germline V gene encodes CDR1 SNHLY and CDR2 FYNNEI. There are 14 residues in the CDR3. Trimming took 5 bases from V and 5 from J, leaving 13 bases between them. The CDR3 loop is CASSLRTSNNEQFF. The DNA of the CDR3 is TGTGCCAGCAGTCTCAGGACATCCAACAATGAGCAGTTCTTC.

The CDR3 nucleotides are TGTGCCACGGGGGGGAGGGACTACGAGCAGTACTTC. Amino acid sequence: CATGGRDYEQYF. V gene TRBV7-9 combines with J gene TRBJ2-7; 8 bases are a match to TRBD2. V shed 10 bases and J 3 bases; nucleotides not matched to a gene: 5. Germline assignment: CDR1 SEHNR and CDR2 FQNEAQ (reference sequence). This CDR3 is built from 12 residues. The variable domain in full, completed from reference TRBV7-9 and TRBJ2-7, reads DTGVSQNPRHKITKRGQNVTFRCDPISEHNRLYWYRQTLGQGPEFLTYFQNEAQLEKSRLLSDRFSAERPKGSFSTLEIQRTEQGDSAMYLCATGGRDYEQYFGPGTRLTVT.

The chain combines TRBV4-3 with TRBJ2-5, with TRBD2 as a possible D gene (5 bases). CDR1 is LGHNA, CDR2 YSLEER, per germline. V dropped 0 bases and J dropped 5 bases, with 13 bases sitting between them. The CDR3 runs to 15 residues. The DNA of the CDR3 is TGCGCCAGCAGCCAAGATCCCAGCCCGGGGGAGACCCAGTACTTC. Translating it yields CASSQDPSPGETQYF.

This clone was detected only once. This chain uses TRBV19 with TRBJ1-2; D remains ambiguous. The V and J ends lost 7 bases and 7 bases respectively, with 28 bases between them. Germline V gives CDR1 LNHDA, CDR2 SQIVND (reference sequence). CDR3 length: 17 residues. This CDR3 is CASKTGPAFSTPSGYTF. CDR3 in DNA: TGTGCCAGTAAAACGGGTCCTGCGTTCAGCACCCCTTCTGGCTACACCTTC.

The gene calls are TRBV5-1 and TRBJ1-2; D call uncertain. Germline CDR1 is SGHRS and CDR2 is YFSETQ. CDR3 length: 14 residues. Trimming took 0 bases from V and 2 from J, leaving 8 bases between them. CDR3: CASSLAQQNYGYTF. The CDR3 bases are TGCGCCAGCAGCTTGGCCCAACAGAACTATGGCTACACCTTC.

The chain uses TRBV5-4 and TRBJ1-6; 8 bases are shared with TRBD1. Germline assignment: CDR1 SGHNT and CDR2 YYREEE (reference sequence). J was trimmed by 6 bases and V by 3 bases; bases with no gene match: 11. The CDR3 covers 17 residues. CDR3 sequence: CASSYRQGRRFNSPLHF. In nucleotides, the CDR3 is TGTGCCAGCAGCTACCGACAGGGGCGGCGTTTTAATTCACCCCTCCACTTT.

J is TRBJ2-3 and V is TRBV6-1, with TRBD2 as a possible D gene (6 bases). This CDR3 spans 18 amino acids. Trimming pared 4 bases from V and 2 bases from J, leaving 22 bases between. Germline V CDR1 and CDR2: MNHNS, SASEGT. This CDR3 reads CASSGDTRAGYFTDTQYF. CDR3 nucleotides: TGTGCCAGCAGTGGAGACACTAGAGCGGGTTACTTCACAGATACGCAGTATTTT.

The chain carries TRBV4-3 and TRBJ1-4, with D perhaps matching TRBD1 (5 bases). Germline CDR1 LGHNA, CDR2 YSLEER. Trimming removed 0 bases at V and 8 bases at J, with 13 bases between. There are 15 residues in the CDR3. This chain's CDR3 is CASSQDRGGGEKLFF. Here the CDR3 DNA reads TGCGCCAGCAGCCAAGATCGGGGGGGAGGGGAAAAACTGTTTTTT.